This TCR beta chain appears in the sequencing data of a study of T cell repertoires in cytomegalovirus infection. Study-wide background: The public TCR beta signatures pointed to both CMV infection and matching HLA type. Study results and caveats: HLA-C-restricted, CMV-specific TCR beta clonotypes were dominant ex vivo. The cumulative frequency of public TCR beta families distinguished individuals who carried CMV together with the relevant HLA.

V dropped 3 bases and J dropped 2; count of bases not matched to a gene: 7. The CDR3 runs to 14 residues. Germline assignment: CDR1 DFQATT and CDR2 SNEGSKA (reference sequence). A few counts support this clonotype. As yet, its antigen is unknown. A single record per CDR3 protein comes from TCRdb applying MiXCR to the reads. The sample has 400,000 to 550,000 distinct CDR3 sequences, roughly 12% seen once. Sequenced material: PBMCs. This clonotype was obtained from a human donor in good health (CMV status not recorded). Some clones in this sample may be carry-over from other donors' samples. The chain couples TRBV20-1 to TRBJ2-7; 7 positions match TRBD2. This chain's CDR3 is CSARASGTTYEQYF. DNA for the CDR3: TGCAGTGCTAGGGCTAGCGGAACTACCTACGAGCAGTACTTC.